This note documents a single TCR beta chain sequence. The ends were cut back, 3 bases at V and 6 bases at J, with 21 bases in the middle. The CDR3 loop spans 16 amino acids. This specimen belongs to a study of cytomegalovirus exposure and HLA in healthy donors. 60 Vbeta and 13 Jbeta primers were used in PCR. The method was immunoSEQ multiplex PCR; TCRdb's version includes in-frame clones alone and lacks a portion of them. The table lists 65,000 to 85,000 clones, approximately 90% of them singletons. The source of this sequence is a woman aged 25 to 39 in good health and CMV-seronegative. The sequenced sample consisted of PBMCs. The rearrangement joins TRBV5-3 to TRBJ1-2; D is unresolved. TRBV5-3 is an ORF, and what it does is uncertain. In DNA form, the CDR3 reads TGTGCCAGAAGCTCACATGGCTTCGGGAAGAGAGATGGCTACACCTTC. This sequence encodes CARSSHGFGKRDGYTF.